This T cell receptor beta chain appears in the sequencing data of a study of CD8+ T cells in alopecia areata. Study summary: Tofacitinib therapy lasting 6 to 18 months was followed by 6 months off drug.

As to treatment: oral pan-JAK inhibitor, 5-10 mg twice daily. Collection of lesional scalp punch biopsies and peripheral blood was performed in alopecia areata patients. The CDR3 totals 14 residues. V was clipped by 5 bases and J by 4 bases; unmatched bases: 1. Germline V gives CDR1 SEHNR, CDR2 FQNEAQ (reference sequence). A note on this clone: Its antigen is not known.

Study results and limitations: Normal skin's resident alphabeta T cells are also sequenced in scalp samples. Tofacitinib yielded significantly lower scalp clonality and fewer expanded CD8+ clones among the top 100.

Investigators isolated RNA and reverse transcribed it into cDNA to act as the sequencing template. TCRdb's table, derived via immunoSEQ multiplex PCR, lists solely in-frame clones and lacks some. The data contain around 100,000 clones, 44% of them singletons. The sequencing here drew on CD8+ T cells sorted from blood, taken at week 24, from a patient treated with tofacitinib. V and J are TRBV7-9 and TRBJ2-6; 8 bases match TRBD2. This receptor was taken from a human donor with alopecia areata. For the CDR3, the DNA is TGTGCCAGCAGCCGGGAGGGAGGGGCCAACGTCCTGACTTTC. Protein: CASSREGGANVLTF. The variable domain in full, completed from reference TRBV7-9 and TRBJ2-6, reads DTGVSQNPRHKITKRGQNVTFRCDPISEHNRLYWYRQTLGQGPEFLTYFQNEAQLEKSRLLSDRFSAERPKGSFSTLEIQRTEQGDSAMYLCASSREGGANVLTFGAGSRLTVL.